This T cell receptor (beta chain) was identified during a study of a mutant IDH1 vaccine in newly diagnosed glioma. Study summary: Radiotherapy alone preceded vaccination by 4-6 weeks; alternatively, vaccination started with temozolomide cycles. It was radiotherapy, temozolomide, or both that patients received previously, with most receiving both.

Time point given: week 5, during vaccination. In every dose of vaccine, 300 ug of mutant IDH1 20-mer peptide was given alongside topical imiquimod. The V segment lost 6 bases and the J segment 5 bases; nucleotides outside the gene matches: 8. The CDR3 covers 15 residues. CDR1 and CDR2 (germline): SGHTA, FQGNSA. This clone was picked up one time. What it binds is not known. Data came from immunoSEQ multiplex PCR; TCRdb stores just in-frame clones and leaves some out. The repertoire holds some 51,000 clones, around 80% seen once, with about 5.2% in the top ten. Source: PBMCs, taken from a glioma patient whose treatment included an IDH1 peptide vaccine. This clonotype was sampled from a man aged 50 to 59 with glioma. The chain combines TRBV7-2 with TRBJ2-1; 9 nucleotides line up with TRBD2. CDR3 protein: CASRTPGLAHNEQFF. As DNA, the CDR3 is TGTGCCAGCAGGACCCCGGGACTAGCTCACAATGAGCAGTTCTTC.